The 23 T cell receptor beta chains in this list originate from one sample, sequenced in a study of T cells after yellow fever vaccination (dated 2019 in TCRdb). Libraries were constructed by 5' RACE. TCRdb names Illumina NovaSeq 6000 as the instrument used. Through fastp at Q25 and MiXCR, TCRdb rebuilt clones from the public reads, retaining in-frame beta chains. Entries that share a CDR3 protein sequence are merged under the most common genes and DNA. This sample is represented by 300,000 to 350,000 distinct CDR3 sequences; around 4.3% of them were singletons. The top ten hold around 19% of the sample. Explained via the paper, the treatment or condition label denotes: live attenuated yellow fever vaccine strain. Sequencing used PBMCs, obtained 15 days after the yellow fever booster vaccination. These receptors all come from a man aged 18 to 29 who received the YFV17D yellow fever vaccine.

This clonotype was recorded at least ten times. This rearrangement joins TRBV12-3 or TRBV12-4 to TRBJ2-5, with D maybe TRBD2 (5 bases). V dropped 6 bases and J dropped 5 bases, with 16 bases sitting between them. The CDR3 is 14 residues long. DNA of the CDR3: TGTGCCAGCAGCCCACCTTTCGGGGATGAGACCCAGTACTTC. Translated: CASSPPFGDETQYF.

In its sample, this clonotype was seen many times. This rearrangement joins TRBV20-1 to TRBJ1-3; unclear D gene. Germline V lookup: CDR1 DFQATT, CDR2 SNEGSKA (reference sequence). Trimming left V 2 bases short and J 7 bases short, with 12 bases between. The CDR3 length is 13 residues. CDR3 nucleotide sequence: TGCAGTGCTAGATCCACGGACTCGAACACCATATATTTT. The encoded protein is CSARSTDSNTIYF.

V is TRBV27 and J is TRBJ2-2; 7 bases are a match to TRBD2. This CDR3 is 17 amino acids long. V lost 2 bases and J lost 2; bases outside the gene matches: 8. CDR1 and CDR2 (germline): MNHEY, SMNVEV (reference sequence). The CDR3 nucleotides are TGTGCCAGCAGTTTAGGGAGGGCCCTACTCAACACCGGGGAGCTGTTTTTT. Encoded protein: CASSLGRALLNTGELFF.

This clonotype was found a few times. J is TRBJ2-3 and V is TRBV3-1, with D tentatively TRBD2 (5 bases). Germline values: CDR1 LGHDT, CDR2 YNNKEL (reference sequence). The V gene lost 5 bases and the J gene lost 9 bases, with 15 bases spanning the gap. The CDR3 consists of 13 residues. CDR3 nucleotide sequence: TGTGCCAGCAGCAGTCGCGAGGGAGCAACGCAGTATTTT. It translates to CASSSREGATQYF.

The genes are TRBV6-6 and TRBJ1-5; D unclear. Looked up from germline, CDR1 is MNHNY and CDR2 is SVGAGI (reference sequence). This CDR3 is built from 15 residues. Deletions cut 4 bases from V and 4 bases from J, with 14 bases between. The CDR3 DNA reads TGTGCCAGCAGTTCGGTTAGTGCTAGGAATCAGCCCCAGCATTTT. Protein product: CASSSVSARNQPQHF.

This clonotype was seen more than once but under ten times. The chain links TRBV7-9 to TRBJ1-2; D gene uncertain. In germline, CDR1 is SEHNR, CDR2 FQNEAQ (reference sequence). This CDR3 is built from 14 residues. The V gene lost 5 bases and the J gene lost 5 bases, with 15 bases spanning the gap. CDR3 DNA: TGTGCCAGCAGCCCTCGCGCAGTGGGTTATGGCTACACCTTC. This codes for CASSPRAVGYGYTF.

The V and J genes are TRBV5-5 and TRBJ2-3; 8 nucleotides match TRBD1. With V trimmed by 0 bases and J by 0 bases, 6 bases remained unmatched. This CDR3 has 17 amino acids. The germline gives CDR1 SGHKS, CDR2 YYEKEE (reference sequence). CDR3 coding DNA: TGTGCCAGCAGCTTGGATCGAACAGGGGGAAGCACAGATACGCAGTATTTT. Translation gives CASSLDRTGGSTDTQYF.

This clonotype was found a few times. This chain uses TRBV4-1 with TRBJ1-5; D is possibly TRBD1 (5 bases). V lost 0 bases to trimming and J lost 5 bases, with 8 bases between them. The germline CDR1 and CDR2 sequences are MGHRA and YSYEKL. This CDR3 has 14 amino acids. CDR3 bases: TGCGCCAGCAGCCAAGATGAGGGGTATCAGCCCCAGCATTTT. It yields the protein CASSQDEGYQPQHF.

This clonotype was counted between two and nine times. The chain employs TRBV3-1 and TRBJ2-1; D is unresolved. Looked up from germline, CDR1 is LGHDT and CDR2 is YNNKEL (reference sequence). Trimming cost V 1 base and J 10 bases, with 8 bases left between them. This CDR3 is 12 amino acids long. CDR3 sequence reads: CASSQADTEQFF. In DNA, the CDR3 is TGTGCCAGCAGCCAAGCAGACACCGAGCAGTTCTTC.

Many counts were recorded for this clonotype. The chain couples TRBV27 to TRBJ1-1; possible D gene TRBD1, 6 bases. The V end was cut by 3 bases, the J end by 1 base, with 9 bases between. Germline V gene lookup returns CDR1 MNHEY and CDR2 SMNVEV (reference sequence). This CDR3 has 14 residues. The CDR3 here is CASSFRGRNTEAFF. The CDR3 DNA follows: TGTGCCAGCAGTTTCAGGGGCCGGAACACTGAAGCTTTCTTT.

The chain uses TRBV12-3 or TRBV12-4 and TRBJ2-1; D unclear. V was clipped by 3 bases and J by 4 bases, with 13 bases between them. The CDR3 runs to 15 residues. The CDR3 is CASSLGRLPYNEQFF. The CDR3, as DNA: TGTGCCAGCAGTTTGGGCAGACTTCCGTACAATGAGCAGTTCTTC.

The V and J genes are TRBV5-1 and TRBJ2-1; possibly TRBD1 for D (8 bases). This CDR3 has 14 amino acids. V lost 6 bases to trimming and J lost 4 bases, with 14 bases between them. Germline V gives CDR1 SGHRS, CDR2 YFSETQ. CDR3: CASTLQGGYNEQFF. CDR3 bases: TGCGCCAGCACCCTACAGGGGGGGTACAATGAGCAGTTCTTC.

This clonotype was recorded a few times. The CDR3 sequence is CASSPLTGGVTEAFF. In DNA form, the CDR3 reads TGTGCCAGCAGTCCCCTGACAGGAGGGGTCACTGAAGCTTTCTTT. The chain has TRBV6-5 and TRBJ1-1, with D possibly TRBD1 on 6 matching bases. V was pared by 5 bases and J by 4 bases, with 17 bases between. Germline CDR1 and CDR2: MNHEY and SVGAGI. The CDR3 runs to 15 residues.

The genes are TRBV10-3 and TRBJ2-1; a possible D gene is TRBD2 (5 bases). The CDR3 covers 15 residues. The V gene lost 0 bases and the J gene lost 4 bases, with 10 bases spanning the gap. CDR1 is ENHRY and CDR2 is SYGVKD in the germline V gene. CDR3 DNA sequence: TGTGCCATCAGTGAGTCGGGCGGGTGGTACAATGAGCAGTTCTTC. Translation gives CAISESGGWYNEQFF.

The CDR3 region is CAISETPQDRASPLHF. In DNA, the CDR3 is TGTGCCATCAGTGAGACCCCGCAGGACAGGGCTTCACCCCTCCACTTT. The chain combines TRBV10-3 with TRBJ1-6; TRBD1 aligns across 8 bases. The junction had 9 bases not matched to a gene; V was cut back by 2 bases and J by 9 bases. The CDR3 covers 16 residues. Germline V lookup: CDR1 ENHRY, CDR2 SYGVKD.

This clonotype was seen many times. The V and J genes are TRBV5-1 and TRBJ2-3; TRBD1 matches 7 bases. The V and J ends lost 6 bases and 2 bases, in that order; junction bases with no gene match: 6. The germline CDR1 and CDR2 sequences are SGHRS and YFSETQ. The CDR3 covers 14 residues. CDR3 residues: CASTQTGTTDTQYF. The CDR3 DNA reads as TGCGCCAGCACCCAGACAGGGACCACAGATACGCAGTATTTT.

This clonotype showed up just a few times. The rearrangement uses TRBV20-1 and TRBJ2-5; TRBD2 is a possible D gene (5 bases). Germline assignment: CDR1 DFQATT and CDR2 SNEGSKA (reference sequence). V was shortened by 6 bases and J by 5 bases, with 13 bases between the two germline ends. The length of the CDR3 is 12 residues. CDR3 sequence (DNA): TGCAGTGCCCGCCTGCTAGCCGAGACCCAGTACTTC. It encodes CSARLLAETQYF.

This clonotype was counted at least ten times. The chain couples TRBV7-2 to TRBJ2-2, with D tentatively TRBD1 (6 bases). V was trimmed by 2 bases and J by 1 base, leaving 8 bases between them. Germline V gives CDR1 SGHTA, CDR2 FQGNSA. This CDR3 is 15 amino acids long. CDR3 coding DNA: TGTGCCAGCAGCTTACAGGGACAGAACACCGGGGAGCTGTTTTTT. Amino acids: CASSLQGQNTGELFF. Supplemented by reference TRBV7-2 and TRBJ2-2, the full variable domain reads GAGVSQSPSNKVTEKGKDVELRCDPISGHTALYWYRQSLGQGLEFLIYFQGNSAPDKSGLPSDRFSAERTGGSVSTLTIQRTQQEDSAVYLCASSLQGQNTGELFFGEGSRLTVL.

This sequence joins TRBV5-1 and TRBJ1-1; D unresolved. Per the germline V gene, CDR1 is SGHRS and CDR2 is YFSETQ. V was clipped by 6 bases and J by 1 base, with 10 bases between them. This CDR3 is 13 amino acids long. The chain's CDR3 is CASNFQENTEAFF. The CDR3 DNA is TGCGCCAGCAACTTCCAGGAGAACACTGAAGCTTTCTTT.

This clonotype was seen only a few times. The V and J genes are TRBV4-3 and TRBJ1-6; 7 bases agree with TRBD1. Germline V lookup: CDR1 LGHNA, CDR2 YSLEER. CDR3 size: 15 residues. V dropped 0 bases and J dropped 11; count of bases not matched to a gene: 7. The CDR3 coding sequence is TGCGCCAGCAGCCAAGATCCAGGGGGTGAGGCACCCCTCCACTTT. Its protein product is CASSQDPGGEAPLHF.

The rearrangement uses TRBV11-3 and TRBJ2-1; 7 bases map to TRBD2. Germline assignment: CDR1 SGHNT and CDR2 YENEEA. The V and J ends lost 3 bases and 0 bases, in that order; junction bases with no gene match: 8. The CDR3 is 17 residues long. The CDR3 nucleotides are TGTGCCAGCAGCTTGGGGGGGACTAAAAACTCCTACAATGAGCAGTTCTTC. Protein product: CASSLGGTKNSYNEQFF.

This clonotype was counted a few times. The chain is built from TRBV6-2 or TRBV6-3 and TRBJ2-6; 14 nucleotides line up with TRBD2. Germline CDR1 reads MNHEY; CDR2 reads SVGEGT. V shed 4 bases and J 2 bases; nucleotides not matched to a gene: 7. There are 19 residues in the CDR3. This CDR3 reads CASSFETSGGAAGANVLTF. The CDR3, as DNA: TGTGCCAGCAGTTTCGAGACTAGCGGGGGGGCCGCTGGGGCCAACGTCCTGACTTTC.

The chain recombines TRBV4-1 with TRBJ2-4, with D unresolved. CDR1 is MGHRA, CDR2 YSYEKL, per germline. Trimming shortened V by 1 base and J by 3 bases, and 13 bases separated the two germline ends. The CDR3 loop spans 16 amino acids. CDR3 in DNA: TGCGCCAGCAGCCAAGTTCGAATGGAGCTCAAAAACATTCAGTACTTC. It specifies CASSQVRMELKNIQYF.